This T cell receptor beta chain was documented in a study of identical twins. The germline V gene has CDR1 SQVTM and CDR2 ANQGSEA. V lost 3 bases to trimming and J lost 2 bases; unmatched junction nucleotides: 6. The length of the CDR3 is 14 residues. This clonotype was picked up many times. Its antigen is still unknown. A universal primer site was incorporated via template switching, and the cDNA contained unique molecular identifiers. Using its own MiXCR run on the 5' RACE reads, TCRdb lists one record per CDR3 protein. The table records some 100,000 distinct CDR3 sequences, 5.9% of them present only once. Study observations and caveats: The presence of invariant MAIT and iNKT cells could partly confound analyses of zero-insertion sequences.

The source material was memory T cells sorted from blood. The J gene is TRBJ1-2, the V gene TRBV29-1, with 7 bases identical to TRBD1. This clonotype was sampled from a woman between 50 and 59 years old in good health. CDR3 in DNA: TGCAGCGTTGACGCAGGGGGAGGGAACTATGGCTACACCTTC. It translates to CSVDAGGGNYGYTF.